A selection of T cell receptor beta chains follows, all from one sample in a study of identifying expanded T cells in peripheral blood. The data were produced by immunoSEQ multiplex PCR, yet TCRdb's version contains in-frame clones alone and is incomplete. The data contain 45,000 to 60,000 clones, under 85% of them seen just once; the ten biggest clones take up about a sixth. Material: blood. Source of these receptors: a person between 18 and 75 years old in good health. The conserved cysteine and the conserved F or W are not part of the CDR3 here. Each record gives: CDR3 protein, V gene, J gene.

CDR3: ASREIYEQY
V: TRBV6-1
J: TRBJ2-7

CDR3: ASSLAGTEKETQY
V: TRBV5-1
J: TRBJ2-5

CDR3: ASSFGQGTGELF
V: TRBV5-1
J: TRBJ2-2

CDR3: ASMERDTDTQY
V: TRBV5-1
J: TRBJ2-3

CDR3: ASSSNGRMSNTGELF
V: TRBV7-3
J: TRBJ2-2

CDR3: ASRYYNEQF
V: TRBV2
J: TRBJ2-1

CDR3: ASSDNSVPYEQY
V: TRBV2
J: TRBJ2-7

CDR3: ASSLTGTGTSGRRTDTQY
V: TRBV4-1
J: TRBJ2-3

CDR3: ASSSRGDTGELF
V: TRBV9
J: TRBJ2-2

CDR3: ASSPDRVSNQPQH
V: TRBV6-5
J: TRBJ1-5

CDR3: ASGPQWGEQF
V: TRBV12-5
J: TRBJ2-1

CDR3: ASSPLGNTGELF
V: TRBV18
J: TRBJ2-2

CDR3: ASSFDREKLF
V: TRBV5-4
J: TRBJ1-4

CDR3: ASSLYRAQNTEAF
V: TRBV5-8
J: TRBJ1-1

CDR3: ASRATGGEAYEQY
V: TRBV14
J: TRBJ2-7

CDR3: ASSLGVGRGTQY
V: TRBV7-7
J: TRBJ2-5